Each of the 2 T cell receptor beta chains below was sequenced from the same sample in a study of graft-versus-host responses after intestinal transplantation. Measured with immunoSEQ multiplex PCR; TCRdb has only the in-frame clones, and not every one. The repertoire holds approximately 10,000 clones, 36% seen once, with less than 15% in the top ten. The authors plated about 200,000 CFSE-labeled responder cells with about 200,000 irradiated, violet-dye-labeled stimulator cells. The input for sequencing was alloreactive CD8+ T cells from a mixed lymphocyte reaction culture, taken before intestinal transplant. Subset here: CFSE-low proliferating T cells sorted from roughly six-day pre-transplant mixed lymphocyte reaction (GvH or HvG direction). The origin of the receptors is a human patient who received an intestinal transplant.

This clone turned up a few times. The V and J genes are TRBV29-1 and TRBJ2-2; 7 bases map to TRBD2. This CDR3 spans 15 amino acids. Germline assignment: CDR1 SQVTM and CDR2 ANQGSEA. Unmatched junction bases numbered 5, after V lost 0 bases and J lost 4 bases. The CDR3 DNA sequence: TGCAGCGTTGAAGATCTAGGCGGGGGCACCGGGGAGCTGTTTTTT. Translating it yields CSVEDLGGGTGELFF.

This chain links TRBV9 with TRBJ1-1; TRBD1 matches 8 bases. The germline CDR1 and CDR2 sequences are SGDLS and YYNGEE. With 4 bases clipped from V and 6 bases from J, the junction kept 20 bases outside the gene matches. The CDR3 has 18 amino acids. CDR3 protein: CASSPRQGPPRVSAEAFF. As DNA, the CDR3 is TGTGCCAGCAGCCCCCGACAGGGGCCTCCCCGCGTAAGCGCTGAAGCTTTCTTT.